Presented here are 16 T cell receptor beta chains from one specimen sequenced in a study of T cells expressing NK-cell markers. TCRdb reprocessed the 5' RACE reads, keeping one entry per CDR3 protein, no DNA. The sample data list some 600,000 distinct CDR3 sequences. The sequencing input was blood T cells: a sorted CD56 or NKG2C T cell subset, CD4+ or CD8+ T cells, or bulk PBMC T cells (not recorded which). The origin of the receptors is a man aged 18 to 30 in good health.

The CDR3 loop reads CASSLELAVNEQFF. This sequence joins TRBV12-3 or TRBV12-4 and TRBJ2-1; TCRdb picks TRBD2, but there is no DNA to check that call. This CDR3 spans 14 amino acids.

This chain links TRBV7-8 with TRBJ2-3. Germline lookup yields CDR1 SGHVS and CDR2 FQNEAQ. This CDR3 has 14 amino acids. The CDR3 reads CASSLGVHTDTQYF.

The chain is built from TRBV12-3 or TRBV12-4 and TRBJ2-7; TCRdb indicates TRBD1, and absent DNA this call remains unverified. There are 14 residues in the CDR3. Here the CDR3 reads CASSSRGVSYEQYF.

The chain's CDR3 is CASSLGRGGSPLHF. The chain links TRBV27 to TRBJ1-6. The CDR3 loop spans 14 amino acids. Germline CDR1 MNHEY, CDR2 SMNVEV (reference sequence).

The V and J genes are TRBV24-1 and TRBJ2-3. CDR1 is KGHDR, CDR2 SFDVKD, per germline. This CDR3 has 14 amino acids. The CDR3 is CATSDPTGADTQYF.

The J gene is TRBJ2-3, the V gene TRBV7-9; the TCRdb D gene call, TRBD2, has no DNA to confirm it. Germline values: CDR1 SEHNR, CDR2 FQNEAQ (reference sequence). This CDR3 contains 14 residues. The CDR3 sequence is CASSKDSDTDTQYF. The complete variable domain, with remaining parts taken from reference TRBV7-9 and TRBJ2-3, reads DTGVSQNPRHKITKRGQNVTFRCDPISEHNRLYWYRQTLGQGPEFLTYFQNEAQLEKSRLLSDRFSAERPKGSFSTLEIQRTEQGDSAMYLCASSKDSDTDTQYFGPGTRLTVL.

This chain joins TRBV6-5 and TRBJ1-1; TCRdb calls TRBD1, which cannot be checked without DNA. The germline V gene has CDR1 MNHEY and CDR2 SVGAGI. This CDR3 spans 17 amino acids. CDR3 protein: CASSYSVTGGRKTEAFF.

V usage is TRBV4-2 and J usage is TRBJ2-1; TCRdb lists TRBD1, though no DNA is available to test this call. This CDR3 region has 15 residues. From germline, CDR1 is LGHNA and CDR2 YNFKEQ. CDR3 residues: CASSPRDRGDQEQFF.

The rearrangement links TRBV6-5 to TRBJ2-2; TCRdb names TRBD1, which stays unverified in the absence of DNA. Germline V gives CDR1 MNHEY, CDR2 SVGAGI. This CDR3 has 17 amino acids. The CDR3 here is CASSSVHRPANTGELFF.

The chain uses TRBV28 and TRBJ2-7; TCRdb gives TRBD1 as the D gene, but with no DNA this cannot be confirmed. The V gene's germline CDR1 is MDHEN and CDR2 SYDVKM. This CDR3 is 15 amino acids long. CDR3 sequence: CASTPVGGFAYEQYF.

The CDR3 protein is CASSPGLAGASSSYEQYF. The V gene is TRBV4-3, the J gene TRBJ2-7; TCRdb proposes TRBD2, but this gene call is untestable without DNA. Germline V gene data show CDR1 as LGHNA and CDR2 as YSLEER. The CDR3 spans 18 residues.

This chain joins TRBV12-3 or TRBV12-4 and TRBJ2-1; TCRdb names TRBD2, which stays unverified in the absence of DNA. The CDR3 extends over 15 amino acids. The CDR3 here is CASSPTSGMSNEQFF.

The rearrangement joins TRBV2 to TRBJ2-5; the D call from TCRdb, TRBD2, cannot be confirmed without DNA. The CDR3 length is 14 residues. Germline values: CDR1 SNHLY, CDR2 FYNNEI. The CDR3 here is CASSQLAGEETQYF.

V and J are TRBV29-1 and TRBJ2-1. Per the germline V gene, CDR1 is SQVTM and CDR2 is ANQGSEA. CDR3 length: 12 amino acids. CDR3 in amino acids: CSVEKSGWEQFF.

The rearrangement uses TRBV12-3 or TRBV12-4 and TRBJ2-1. The CDR3 extends over 11 amino acids. The CDR3 reads CASRTEIQQFF.

The V and J genes are TRBV9 and TRBJ2-7. The CDR3 runs to 12 residues. Germline V CDR1 and CDR2: SGDLS, YYNGEE. This CDR3 is CASSVTDYEQYF.